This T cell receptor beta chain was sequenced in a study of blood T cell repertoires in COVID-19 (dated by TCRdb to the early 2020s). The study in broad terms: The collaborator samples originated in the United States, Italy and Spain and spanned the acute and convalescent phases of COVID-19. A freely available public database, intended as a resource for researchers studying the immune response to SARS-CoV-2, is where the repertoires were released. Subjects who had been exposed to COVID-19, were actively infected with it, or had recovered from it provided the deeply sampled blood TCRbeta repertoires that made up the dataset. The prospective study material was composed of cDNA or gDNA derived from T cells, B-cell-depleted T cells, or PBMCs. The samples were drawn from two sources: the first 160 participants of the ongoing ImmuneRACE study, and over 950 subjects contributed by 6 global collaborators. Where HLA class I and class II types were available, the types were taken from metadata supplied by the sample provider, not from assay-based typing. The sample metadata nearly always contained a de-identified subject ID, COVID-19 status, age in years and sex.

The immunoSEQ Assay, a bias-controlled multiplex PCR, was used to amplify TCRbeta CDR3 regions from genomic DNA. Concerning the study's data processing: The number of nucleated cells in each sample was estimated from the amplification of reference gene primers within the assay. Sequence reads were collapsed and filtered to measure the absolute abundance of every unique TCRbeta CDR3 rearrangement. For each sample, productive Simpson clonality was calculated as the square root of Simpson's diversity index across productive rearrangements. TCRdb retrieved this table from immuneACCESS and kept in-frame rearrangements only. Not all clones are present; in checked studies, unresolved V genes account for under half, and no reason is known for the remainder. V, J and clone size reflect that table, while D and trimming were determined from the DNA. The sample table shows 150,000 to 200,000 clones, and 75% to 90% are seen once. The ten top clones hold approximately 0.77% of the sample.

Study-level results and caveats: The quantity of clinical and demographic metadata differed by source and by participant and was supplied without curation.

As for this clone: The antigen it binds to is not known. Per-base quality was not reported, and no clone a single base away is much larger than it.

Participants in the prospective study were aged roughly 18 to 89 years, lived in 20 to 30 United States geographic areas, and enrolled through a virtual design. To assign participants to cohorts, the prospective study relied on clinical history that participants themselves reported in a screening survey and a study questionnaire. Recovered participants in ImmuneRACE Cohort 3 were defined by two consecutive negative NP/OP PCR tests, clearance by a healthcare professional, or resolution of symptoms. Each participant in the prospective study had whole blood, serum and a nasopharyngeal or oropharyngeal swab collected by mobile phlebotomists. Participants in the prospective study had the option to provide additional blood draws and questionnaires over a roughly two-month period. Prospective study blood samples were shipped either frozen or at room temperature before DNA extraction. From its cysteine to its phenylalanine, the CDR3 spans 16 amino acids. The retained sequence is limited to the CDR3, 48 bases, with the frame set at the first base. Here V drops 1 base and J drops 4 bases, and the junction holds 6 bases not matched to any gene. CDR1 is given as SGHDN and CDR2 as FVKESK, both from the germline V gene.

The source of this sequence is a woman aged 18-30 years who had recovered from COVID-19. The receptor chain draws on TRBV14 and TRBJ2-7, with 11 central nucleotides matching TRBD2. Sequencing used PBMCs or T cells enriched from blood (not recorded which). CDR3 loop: CASSQGPTSGSYEQYF. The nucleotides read TGTGCCAGCAGCCAAGGGCCAACTAGCGGGAGTTACGAGCAGTACTTC.